What follows are 9 T cell receptor beta chains derived from one specimen sequenced in a study of blood T cell repertoires in COVID-19. Sequencing used immunoSEQ multiplex PCR; TCRdb keeps in-frame clones, though not all of them. Among more than 50,000 clones, over 75% were seen once, and the ten largest hold roughly an eighth. The sample comprised peripheral blood. These receptors all come from a human donor with active COVID-19. The donor label of this sample is uncertain.

The CDR3 here is CASSVGTGDEKLFF. The CDR3 DNA reads as TGTGCCAGCAGCGTTGGGACAGGGGACGAAAAACTGTTTTTT. The chain recombines TRBV9 with TRBJ1-4, with 10 positions matching TRBD1. V lost 2 bases, J lost 8 bases, and 3 bases stayed unmatched. The CDR3 spans 14 residues. CDR1 is SGDLS and CDR2 is YYNGEE in the germline V gene. Full variable domain (rest looked up from reference TRBV9 and TRBJ1-4): DSGVTQTPKHLITATGQRVTLRCSPRSGDLSVYWYQQSLDQGLQFLIQYYNGEERAKGNILERFSAQQFPDLHSELNLSSLELGDSALYFCASSVGTGDEKLFFGSGTQLSVL.

The chain couples TRBV18 to TRBJ2-3; D gene uncertain. The germline CDR1 and CDR2 sequences are KGHSH and LQKENI. The CDR3 covers 16 residues. Trimming removed 5 bases at V and 0 bases at J, with 15 bases between. CDR3 coding DNA: TGTGCCAGCTCATCGGTAGCAGTTTCTAGCACAGATACGCAGTATTTT. Translation gives CASSSVAVSSTDTQYF.

The chain combines TRBV27 with TRBJ2-1; D ambiguous. Trimming left V 3 bases short and J 5 bases short, with 11 bases between. This CDR3 is 14 amino acids long. Germline loops: CDR1 MNHEY, CDR2 SMNVEV (reference sequence). CDR3 nucleotide sequence: TGTGCCAGCAGTTTTACAAGTCTCGACAATGAGCAGTTCTTC. It specifies CASSFTSLDNEQFF.

This sequence joins TRBV27 and TRBJ2-2; D gene uncertain. Trimming took off 0 bases at V and 3 bases at J, with 5 bases between the two ends. Germline lookup yields CDR1 MNHEY and CDR2 SMNVEV (reference sequence). The CDR3 is 14 residues long. The CDR3 nucleotides read TGTGCCAGCAGTTTATCTCCCTACACCGGGGAGCTGTTTTTT. Translation: CASSLSPYTGELFF.

There are a few counts of this clone. The chain is built from TRBV6-7 and TRBJ1-1, with D possibly TRBD1 on 6 matching bases. TRBV6-7 is an ORF for which the function is uncertain. Trimming cost V 3 bases and J 0 bases, with 20 bases left between them. This CDR3 spans 18 amino acids. CDR3 DNA: TGTGCCAGCAGTTATGCCAGGGGATTTTCTGAGATGAACACTGAAGCTTTCTTT. Protein product: CASSYARGFSEMNTEAFF.

The genes are TRBV7-9 and TRBJ2-5; D is unclear. The CDR3 covers 12 residues. Trimming took off 4 bases at V and 0 bases at J, with 3 bases between the two ends. Germline V gene lookup returns CDR1 SEHNR and CDR2 FQNEAQ (reference sequence). CDR3 residues: CASSSDQETQYF. In DNA form, the CDR3 reads TGTGCCAGCAGCTCGGACCAAGAGACCCAGTACTTC.

The V call is TRBV5-1, the J call TRBJ2-6; 7 bases line up with TRBD1. Trimming cost V 2 bases and J 0 bases; bases outside gene matches: 14. Germline V CDR1 and CDR2: SGHRS, YFSETQ. The CDR3 runs 20 residues. CDR3 protein: CASSFRGTAKRSSGANVLTF. The CDR3 DNA is TGCGCCAGCAGCTTCAGAGGGACAGCTAAGAGAAGCTCTGGGGCCAACGTCCTGACTTTC.

V usage is TRBV3-1 (or the pseudogene TRBV3-2) and J usage is TRBJ1-6, with D possibly matching TRBD1 (5 bases). Germline V lookup: CDR1 LGHDT, CDR2 YNNKEL (reference sequence). Trimming shortened V by 1 base and J by 4 bases, and 5 bases separated the two germline ends. This CDR3 is built from 14 residues. The CDR3 coding sequence is TGTGCCAGCAGCCAAGGACAGTATAATTCACCCCTCCACTTT. The encoded protein is CASSQGQYNSPLHF.

This chain uses TRBV19 with TRBJ1-1, with 9 bases fitting TRBD1. V lost 3 bases, J lost 5 bases, and 10 bases stayed unmatched. The CDR3 length is 16 residues. Germline V gene lookup returns CDR1 LNHDA and CDR2 SQIVND (reference sequence). CDR3 sequence reads: CASSIGTGSLVTEAFF. CDR3 sequence (DNA): TGTGCCAGTAGTATTGGGACAGGGAGTTTGGTGACTGAAGCTTTCTTT. The full variable domain, with the rest looked up from reference TRBV19 and TRBJ1-1, is DGGITQSPKYLFRKEGQNVTLSCEQNLNHDAMYWYRQDPGQGLRLIYYSQIVNDFQKGDIAEGYSVSREKKESFPLTVTSAQKNPTAFYLCASSIGTGSLVTEAFFGQGTRLTVV.